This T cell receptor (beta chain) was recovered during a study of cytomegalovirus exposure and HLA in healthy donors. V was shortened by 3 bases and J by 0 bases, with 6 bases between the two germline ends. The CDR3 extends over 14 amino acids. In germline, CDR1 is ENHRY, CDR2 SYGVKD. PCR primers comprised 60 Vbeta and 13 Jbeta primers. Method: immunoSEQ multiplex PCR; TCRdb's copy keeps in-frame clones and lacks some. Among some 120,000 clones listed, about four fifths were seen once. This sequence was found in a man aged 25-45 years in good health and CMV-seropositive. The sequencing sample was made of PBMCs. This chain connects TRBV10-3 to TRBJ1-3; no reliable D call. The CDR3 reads CAISDASSGNTIYF. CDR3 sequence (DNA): TGTGCCATCAGTGACGCGAGCTCTGGAAACACCATATATTTT.